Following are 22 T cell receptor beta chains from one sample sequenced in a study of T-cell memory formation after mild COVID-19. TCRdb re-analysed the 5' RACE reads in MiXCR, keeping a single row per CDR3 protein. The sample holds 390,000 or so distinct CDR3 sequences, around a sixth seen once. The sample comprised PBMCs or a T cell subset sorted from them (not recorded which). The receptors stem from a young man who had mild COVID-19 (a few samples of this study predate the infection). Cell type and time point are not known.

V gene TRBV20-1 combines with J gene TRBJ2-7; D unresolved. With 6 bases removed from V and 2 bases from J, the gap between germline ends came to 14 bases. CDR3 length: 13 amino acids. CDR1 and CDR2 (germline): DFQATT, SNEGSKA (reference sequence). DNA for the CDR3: TGCAGTGCCAGGTCATTCTCAGCCTACGAGCAGTACTTC. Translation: CSARSFSAYEQYF.

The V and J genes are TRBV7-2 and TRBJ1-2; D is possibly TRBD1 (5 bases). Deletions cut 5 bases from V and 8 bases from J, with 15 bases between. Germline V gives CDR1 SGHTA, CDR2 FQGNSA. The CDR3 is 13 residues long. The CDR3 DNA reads TGTGCCAGCAGCCCCCCGGGGGGAGGAGGCTACACCTTC. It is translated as CASSPPGGGGYTF.

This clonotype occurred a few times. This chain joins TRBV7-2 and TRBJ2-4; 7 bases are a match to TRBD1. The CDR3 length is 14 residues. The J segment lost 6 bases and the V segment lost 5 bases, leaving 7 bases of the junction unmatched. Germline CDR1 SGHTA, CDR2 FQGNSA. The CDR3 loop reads CASSPRQGINIQYF. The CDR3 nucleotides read TGTGCCAGCAGCCCGAGACAGGGTATAAACATTCAGTACTTC.

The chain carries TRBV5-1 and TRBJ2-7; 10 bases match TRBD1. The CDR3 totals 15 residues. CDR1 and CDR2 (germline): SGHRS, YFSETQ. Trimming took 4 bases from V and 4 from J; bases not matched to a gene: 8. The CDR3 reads CASSRQTGGLYEQYF. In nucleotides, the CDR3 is TGCGCCAGCAGCAGACAGACAGGGGGCCTGTACGAGCAGTACTTC.

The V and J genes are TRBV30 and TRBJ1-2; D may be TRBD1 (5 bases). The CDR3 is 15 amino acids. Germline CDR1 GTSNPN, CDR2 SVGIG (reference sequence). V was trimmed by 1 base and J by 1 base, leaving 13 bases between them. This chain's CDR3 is CAWSGDRGLNYGYTF. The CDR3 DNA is TGTGCCTGGAGTGGGGACCGGGGCCTTAACTATGGCTACACCTTC.

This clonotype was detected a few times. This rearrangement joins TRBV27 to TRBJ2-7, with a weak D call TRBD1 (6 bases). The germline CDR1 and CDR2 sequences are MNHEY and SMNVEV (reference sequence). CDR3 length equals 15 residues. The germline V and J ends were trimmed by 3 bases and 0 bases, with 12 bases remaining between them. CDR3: CASSLQGRSSYEQYF. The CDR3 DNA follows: TGTGCCAGCAGTTTGCAGGGGCGAAGCTCCTACGAGCAGTACTTC.

The chain's CDR3 is CATSDSQGHQPQHF. The CDR3 nucleotides are TGTGCCACCAGTGATTCCCAGGGACATCAGCCCCAGCATTTT. The chain carries TRBV24-1 and TRBJ1-5, with D maybe TRBD1 (5 bases). The CDR3 length is 14 residues. Per the germline V gene, CDR1 is KGHDR and CDR2 is SFDVKD. Trimming removed 2 bases at V and 5 bases at J, with 9 bases between.

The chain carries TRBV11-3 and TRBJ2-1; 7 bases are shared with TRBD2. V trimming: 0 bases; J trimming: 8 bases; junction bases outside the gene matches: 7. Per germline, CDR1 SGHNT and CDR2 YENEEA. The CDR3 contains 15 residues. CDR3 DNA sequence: TGTGCCAGCAGCTTAGACGGGGGGACTCACGATGAGCAGTTCTTC. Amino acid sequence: CASSLDGGTHDEQFF.

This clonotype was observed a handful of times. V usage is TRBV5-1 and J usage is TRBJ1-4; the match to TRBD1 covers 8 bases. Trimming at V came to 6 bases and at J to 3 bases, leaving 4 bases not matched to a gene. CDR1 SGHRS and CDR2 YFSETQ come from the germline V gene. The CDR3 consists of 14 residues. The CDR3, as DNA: TGCGCCAGCACCCAGGGGGCCGCTAATGAAAAACTGTTTTTT. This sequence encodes CASTQGAANEKLFF.

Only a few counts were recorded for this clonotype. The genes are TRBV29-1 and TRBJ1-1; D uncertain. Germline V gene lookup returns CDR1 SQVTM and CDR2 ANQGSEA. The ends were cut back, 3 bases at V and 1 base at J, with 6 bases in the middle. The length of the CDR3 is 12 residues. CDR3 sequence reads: CSVEEANTEAFF. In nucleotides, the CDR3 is TGCAGCGTTGAGGAGGCGAACACTGAAGCTTTCTTT.

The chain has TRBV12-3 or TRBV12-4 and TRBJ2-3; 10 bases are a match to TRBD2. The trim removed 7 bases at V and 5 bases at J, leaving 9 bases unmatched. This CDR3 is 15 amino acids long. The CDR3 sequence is CASNLVAGGGDTQYF. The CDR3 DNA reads TGTGCCAGCAACCTAGTAGCGGGGGGCGGAGATACGCAGTATTTT.

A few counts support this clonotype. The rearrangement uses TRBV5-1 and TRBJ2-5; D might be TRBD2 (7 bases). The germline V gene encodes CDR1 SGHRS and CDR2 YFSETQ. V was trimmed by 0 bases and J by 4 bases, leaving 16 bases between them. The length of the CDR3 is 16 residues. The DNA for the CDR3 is TGCGCCAGCAGCTTGGCCGCGGGGGCAGGCTCAGAGACCCAGTACTTC. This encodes CASSLAAGAGSETQYF.

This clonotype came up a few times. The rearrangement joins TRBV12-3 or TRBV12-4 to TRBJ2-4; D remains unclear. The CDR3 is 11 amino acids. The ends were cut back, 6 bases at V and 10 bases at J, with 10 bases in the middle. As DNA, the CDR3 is TGTGCCAGCAGGGAAACCCTGATTCAGTACTTC. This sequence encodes CASRETLIQYF.

Written as DNA, the CDR3 is TGTGCCACCAGCAGAGACAGGGGGGCAACTAATGAAAAACTGTTTTTT. It is translated as CATSRDRGATNEKLFF. The genes are TRBV15 and TRBJ1-4, with 7 bases identical to TRBD1. There are 16 residues in the CDR3. CDR1 is LNHNV, CDR2 YYDKDF, per germline (reference sequence). The V segment lost 0 bases and the J segment 0 bases; nucleotides outside the gene matches: 1. The full variable domain, in which reference TRBV15 and TRBJ1-4 provide the parts outside the CDR3, is DAMVIQNPRYQVTQFGKPVTLSCSQTLNHNVMYWYQQKSSQAPKLLFHYYDKDFNNEADTPDNFQSRRPNTSFCFLDIRSPGLGDTAMYLCATSRDRGATNEKLFFGSGTQLSVL.

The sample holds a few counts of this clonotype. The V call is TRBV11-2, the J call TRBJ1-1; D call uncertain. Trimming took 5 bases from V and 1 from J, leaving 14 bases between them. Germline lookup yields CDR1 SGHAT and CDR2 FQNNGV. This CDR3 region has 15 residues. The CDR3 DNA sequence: TGTGCCAGCAGCCCCACCGGTCCGCAGAACACTGAAGCTTTCTTT. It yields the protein CASSPTGPQNTEAFF.

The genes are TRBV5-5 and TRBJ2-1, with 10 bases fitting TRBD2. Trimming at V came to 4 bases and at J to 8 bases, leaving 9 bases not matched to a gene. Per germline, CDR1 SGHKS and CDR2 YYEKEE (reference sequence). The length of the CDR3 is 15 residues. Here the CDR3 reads CASSPIAGGYYEQFF. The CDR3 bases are TGTGCCAGCAGCCCGATAGCGGGGGGTTACTATGAGCAGTTCTTC. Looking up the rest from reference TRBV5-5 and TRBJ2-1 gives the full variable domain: DAGVTQSPTHLIKTRGQQVTLRCSPISGHKSVSWYQQVLGQGPQFIFQYYEKEERGRGNFPDRFSARQFPNYSSELNVNALLLGDSALYLCASSPIAGGYYEQFFGPGTRLTVL.

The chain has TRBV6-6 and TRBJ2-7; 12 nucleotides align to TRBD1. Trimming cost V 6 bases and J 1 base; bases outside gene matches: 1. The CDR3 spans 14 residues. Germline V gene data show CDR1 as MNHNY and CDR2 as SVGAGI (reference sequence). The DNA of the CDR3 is TGTGCCAGCAGGGGACAGGGGGCATCCTACGAGCAGTACTTC. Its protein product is CASRGQGASYEQYF.

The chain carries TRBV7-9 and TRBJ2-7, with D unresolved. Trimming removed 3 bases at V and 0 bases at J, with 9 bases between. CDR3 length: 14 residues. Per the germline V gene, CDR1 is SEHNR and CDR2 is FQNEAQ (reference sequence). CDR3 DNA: TGTGCCAGCAGCTTCCAGCCGGGCTCCTACGAGCAGTACTTC. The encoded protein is CASSFQPGSYEQYF.

The CDR3 here is CASSLALRLEAFF. CDR3 nucleotides: TGTGCCAGCAGCTTGGCCCTGAGGTTGGAAGCTTTCTTT. The rearrangement links TRBV7-2 to TRBJ1-1; no reliable D call. V was shortened by 3 bases and J by 8 bases, with 13 bases between the two germline ends. The germline gives CDR1 SGHTA, CDR2 FQGNSA. The CDR3 consists of 13 residues.

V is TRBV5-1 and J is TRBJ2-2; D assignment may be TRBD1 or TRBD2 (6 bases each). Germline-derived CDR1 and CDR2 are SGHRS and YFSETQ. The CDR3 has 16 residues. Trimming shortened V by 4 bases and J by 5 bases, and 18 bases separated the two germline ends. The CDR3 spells CASSQRSGASTGELFF. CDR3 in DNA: TGCGCCAGCAGCCAGCGATCGGGGGCCAGTACCGGGGAGCTGTTTTTT.

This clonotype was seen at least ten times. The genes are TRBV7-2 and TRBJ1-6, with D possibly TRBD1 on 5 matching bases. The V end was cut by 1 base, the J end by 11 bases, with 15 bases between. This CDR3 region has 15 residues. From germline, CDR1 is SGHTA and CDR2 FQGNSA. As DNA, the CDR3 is TGTGCCAGCAGCTTAGGGGTGTCAGGGAGGCCACCCCTCCACTTT. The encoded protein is CASSLGVSGRPPLHF.

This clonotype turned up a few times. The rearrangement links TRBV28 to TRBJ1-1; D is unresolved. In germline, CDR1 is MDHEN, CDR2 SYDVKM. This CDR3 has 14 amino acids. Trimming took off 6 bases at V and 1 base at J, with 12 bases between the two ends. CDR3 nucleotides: TGTGCCAGCAGCCCGATATGGGGGAACACTGAAGCTTTCTTT. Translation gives CASSPIWGNTEAFF.